The 28 T cell receptor beta chains reported below all come from one sample, sequenced in a study of blood T cell repertoires in COVID-19 (dated by TCRdb to the early 2020s). Preparation of the library involved the immunoSEQ multiplex PCR assay. TCRdb retrieved this table from immuneACCESS and kept in-frame rearrangements only. Not all clones are present; in checked studies, unresolved V genes account for under half, and no reason is known for the remainder. The sample table records about 82,000 clones; over 80% of these occur just once. Clones ranked in the top ten supply roughly 18% of the sample. Sequenced: peripheral blood. The receptors come from a man older than 75 with active or convalescent COVID-19.

The CDR3 sequence is CASSSREVSAHGYTF. Written as DNA, the CDR3 is TGTGCCAGCAGCTCCCGGGAGGTCTCAGCCCATGGCTACACCTTC. The rearrangement links TRBV7-2 to TRBJ1-2; no reliable D call. This CDR3 spans 15 amino acids. Trimming left V 4 bases short and J 6 bases short, with 18 bases between. The germline V gene has CDR1 SGHTA and CDR2 FQGNSA.

The rearrangement joins TRBV9 to TRBJ2-5; 7 nucleotides match TRBD2. CDR3 length equals 18 residues. Germline V gene sequence: CDR1 SGDLS, CDR2 YYNGEE. The junction had 12 bases not matched to a gene; V was cut back by 0 bases and J by 1 base. CDR3 nucleotide sequence: TGTGCCAGCAGCGTAGGGGCGCAGACGGGAGGTGGCCAAGAGACCCAGTACTTC. Protein product: CASSVGAQTGGGQETQYF. Drawing the rest from reference TRBV9 and TRBJ2-5, the complete variable domain is DSGVTQTPKHLITATGQRVTLRCSPRSGDLSVYWYQQSLDQGLQFLIQYYNGEERAKGNILERFSAQQFPDLHSELNLSSLELGDSALYFCASSVGAQTGGGQETQYFGPGTRLLVL.

This clone was found a few times. CDR3: CASSPRRETDTQYF. The DNA for the CDR3 is TGCGCCAGCAGCCCGAGAAGAGAGACAGATACGCAGTATTTT. This rearrangement joins TRBV5-1 to TRBJ2-3; D remains unclear. The CDR3 covers 14 residues. Germline V lookup: CDR1 SGHRS, CDR2 YFSETQ. V lost 4 bases and J 3 bases, leaving 12 bases between the germline ends.

The J gene is TRBJ2-5, the V gene TRBV5-4, with TRBD1 matching over 7 bases. Germline values: CDR1 SGHNT, CDR2 YYREEE (reference sequence). The CDR3 length is 14 residues. Trimming removed 5 bases from V and 1 base from J; junction bases left unmatched: 5. CDR3 nucleotide sequence: TGTGCCAGCAGACGACAGGGAGTCCAAGAGACCCAGTACTTC. It yields the protein CASRRQGVQETQYF.

The sample holds one count of this clone. The chain is built from TRBV24-1 and TRBJ1-1; D might be TRBD1 (6 bases). This CDR3 has 13 amino acids. V shed 6 bases and J shed 4 bases, with 11 bases lying between them. CDR1 is KGHDR and CDR2 is SFDVKD in the germline V gene. As DNA, the CDR3 is TGTGCCACCAGTTTGACAGGAGGCACTGAAGCTTTCTTT. Its translation is CATSLTGGTEAFF.

V gene TRBV6-5 combines with J gene TRBJ1-1; 7 bases agree with TRBD1. The CDR3 contains 15 residues. Germline V gene sequence: CDR1 MNHEY, CDR2 SVGAGI. The junction had 6 bases not matched to a gene; V was cut back by 5 bases and J by 0 bases. CDR3 coding DNA: TGTGCCAGCAGTACAGGGGATTTGATGAACACTGAAGCTTTCTTT. Amino acid sequence: CASSTGDLMNTEAFF.

This chain connects TRBV6-5 to TRBJ2-3; 9 nucleotides match TRBD1. V trimming: 6 bases; J trimming: 2 bases; junction bases outside the gene matches: 3. The CDR3 has 14 residues. Looked up from germline, CDR1 is MNHEY and CDR2 is SVGAGI. The CDR3 region has the DNA TGTGCCAGCAGGGGACAGGGCGTCACAGATACGCAGTATTTT. Translated: CASRGQGVTDTQYF.

J is TRBJ1-1 and V is TRBV5-1; D possibly corresponds to TRBD1 (5 bases). Trimming removed 4 bases at V and 2 bases at J, with 12 bases between. The CDR3 has 14 amino acids. Germline CDR1 is SGHRS and CDR2 is YFSETQ. The CDR3 loop reads CASSVNQGNTEAFF. The CDR3 DNA is TGCGCCAGCAGCGTCAACCAGGGAAACACTGAAGCTTTCTTT. The full variable domain, its missing parts supplied by reference TRBV5-1 and TRBJ1-1, is KAGVTQTPRYLIKTRGQQVTLSCSPISGHRSVSWYQQTPGQGLQFLFEYFSETQRNKGNFPGRFSGRQFSNSRSEMNVSTLELGDSALYLCASSVNQGNTEAFFGQGTRLTVV.

This clone occurred once. This chain links TRBV10-2 with TRBJ2-5; TRBD2 is a possible D gene (6 bases). Per the germline V gene, CDR1 is WSHSY and CDR2 is SAAADI. There are 14 residues in the CDR3. V was shortened by 5 bases and J by 2 bases, with 12 bases between the two germline ends. In nucleotides, the CDR3 is TGCGCCAGCAGTTGGAGACGGGAGCAAGAGACCCAGTACTTC. Amino acid sequence: CASSWRREQETQYF.

This clone was seen only a few times. V is TRBV7-6 and J is TRBJ2-1; 8 bases map to TRBD2. The CDR3 sequence is 15 residues long. Germline trimming cut 0 bases from V and 15 bases from J; bases unmatched to any gene: 13. Germline CDR1 is SGHVS and CDR2 is FNYEAQ. CDR3 residues: CASSLAGGGRPRWFF. CDR3 sequence (DNA): TGTGCCAGCAGCTTAGCCGGCGGGGGGCGCCCCAGGTGGTTCTTC.

The rearrangement links TRBV19 to TRBJ1-6; no clear D gene. This CDR3 is built from 14 residues. V dropped 3 bases and J dropped 12 bases, with 15 bases sitting between them. Germline V gene sequence: CDR1 LNHDA, CDR2 SQIVND (reference sequence). Here the CDR3 reads CASSMEGSGRPLHF. CDR3 DNA: TGTGCCAGTAGTATGGAGGGTTCGGGCAGACCCCTCCACTTT.

J is TRBJ1-4 and V is TRBV18, with D possibly matching TRBD1 (5 bases). CDR1 and CDR2 from the germline V gene are KGHSH and LQKENI. This CDR3 has 15 amino acids. V lost 4 bases and J lost 3, with 12 bases in between. The CDR3 DNA follows: TGTGCCAGCTCACAGAGGACACTCCCTAATGAAAAACTGTTTTTT. This gives the protein CASSQRTLPNEKLFF.

J is TRBJ1-5 and V is TRBV28, with D tentatively TRBD1 (6 bases). This CDR3 region has 15 residues. In germline, CDR1 is MDHEN, CDR2 SYDVKM. V was trimmed by 6 bases and J by 0 bases, leaving 12 bases between them. The CDR3 region is CASRRGSHSNQPQHF. In DNA, the CDR3 is TGTGCCAGCAGGAGGGGGTCACATAGCAATCAGCCCCAGCATTTT.

This clone was seen a few times. This rearrangement joins TRBV5-4 to TRBJ1-6; 7 nucleotides match TRBD1. The germline CDR1 and CDR2 sequences are SGHNT and YYREEE (reference sequence). The ends lost 1 base at V and 5 bases at J; junction bases unmatched: 6. The CDR3 is made up of 16 amino acids. The CDR3 nucleotides are TGTGCCAGCAGCTTGAGAGGGGGCGGAGATAATTCACCCCTCCACTTT. Translating gives CASSLRGGGDNSPLHF.

This chain links TRBV18 with TRBJ1-1; TRBD1 is a possible D gene (6 bases). Trimming took 1 base from V and 0 from J, leaving 15 bases between them. The CDR3 extends over 17 amino acids. Germline assignment: CDR1 KGHSH and CDR2 LQKENI. CDR3 coding DNA: TGTGCCAGCTCACCACAGATAGGGGACACGGTGAACACTGAAGCTTTCTTT. Residues: CASSPQIGDTVNTEAFF.

The chain links TRBV11-2 to TRBJ2-7; D uncertain. V was shortened by 5 bases and J by 0 bases, with 14 bases between the two germline ends. The CDR3 covers 15 residues. In germline, CDR1 is SGHAT, CDR2 FQNNGV. The CDR3 DNA reads TGTGCCAGCAGCCCCCTCCGTGCAGGCTCCTACGAGCAGTACGTC. Translating it yields CASSPLRAGSYEQYV.

The V gene is TRBV7-2, the J gene TRBJ2-3, with TRBD2 matching over 10 bases. Germline CDR1 SGHTA, CDR2 FQGNSA. This CDR3 region has 14 residues. V lost 4 bases to trimming and J lost 4 bases; unmatched junction nucleotides: 2. CDR3 protein: CASSSGLAADTQYF. Written as DNA, the CDR3 is TGTGCCAGCAGCTCCGGACTAGCGGCAGATACGCAGTATTTT.

This sequence joins TRBV7-8 and TRBJ1-4, with a possible D match to TRBD1 (6 bases). The CDR3 spans 14 residues. Germline CDR1 SGHVS, CDR2 FQNEAQ. V was cut by 4 bases and J by 6 bases, with 12 bases left in between. CDR3 DNA sequence: TGTGCCAGCAGCTGGGGGGGCTCCGATGAAAAACTGTTTTTT. It codes for CASSWGGSDEKLFF.

V usage is TRBV2 and J usage is TRBJ2-7; no reliable D call. This CDR3 is 13 amino acids long. The germline V and J ends were trimmed by 8 bases and 2 bases, with 13 bases remaining between them. Germline CDR1 reads SNHLY; CDR2 reads FYNNEI. The DNA for the CDR3 is TGTGCCAGCGGTGCTCGACAAGCCTACGAGCAGTACGTC. Encoded protein: CASGARQAYEQYV.

The J gene is TRBJ2-1, the V gene TRBV7-8; 10 positions agree with TRBD2. The V gene end was trimmed by 2 bases and the J gene end by 7 bases; junction bases not matched to a gene: 8. The CDR3 covers 16 residues. CDR1 and CDR2 (germline): SGHVS, FQNEAQ. The CDR3 DNA is TGTGCCAGCAGCTTATTTTCTAGCGGGAGTACTAATGAGCAGTTCTTC. Translating gives CASSLFSSGSTNEQFF.

The rearrangement joins TRBV15 to TRBJ2-6; 8 bases are shared with TRBD1. This CDR3 spans 18 amino acids. Per the germline V gene, CDR1 is LNHNV and CDR2 is YYDKDF (reference sequence). Trimming removed 3 bases from V and 0 bases from J; junction bases left unmatched: 7. CDR3 sequence (DNA): TGTGCCACCAGCAGGCCCGGGACAGGATTCTCTGGGGCCAACGTCCTGACTTTC. This encodes CATSRPGTGFSGANVLTF. The whole variable domain, remainder taken from reference TRBV15 and TRBJ2-6, is DAMVIQNPRYQVTQFGKPVTLSCSQTLNHNVMYWYQQKSSQAPKLLFHYYDKDFNNEADTPDNFQSRRPNTSFCFLDIRSPGLGDTAMYLCATSRPGTGFSGANVLTFGAGSRLTVL.

This rearrangement joins TRBV11-1 to TRBJ1-6; 7 nucleotides match TRBD1. This CDR3 spans 15 amino acids. Trimming removed 5 bases from V and 8 bases from J; junction bases left unmatched: 9. CDR1 is SGHAT, CDR2 FQDESV, per germline (reference sequence). The chain's CDR3 is CASSPEQGWDSPLHF. The CDR3 coding sequence is TGTGCCAGCAGCCCCGAACAGGGGTGGGATTCACCCCTCCACTTT.

This chain joins TRBV2 and TRBJ2-1, with 11 bases that match TRBD2. The CDR3 is 18 amino acids. CDR1 and CDR2 from the germline V gene are SNHLY and FYNNEI. Trimming removed 5 bases from V and 4 bases from J; junction bases left unmatched: 13. The CDR3 DNA sequence: TGTGCCAGCAGTTATAGTATTGGGACTAGCGGAACGTACAATGAGCAGTTCTTC. Translated: CASSYSIGTSGTYNEQFF.

The V call is TRBV19, the J call TRBJ1-2; 7 positions agree with TRBD1. Germline values: CDR1 LNHDA, CDR2 SQIVND (reference sequence). The junction had 18 bases not matched to a gene; V was cut back by 2 bases and J by 6 bases. The CDR3 spans 18 residues. The CDR3 sequence: CASSIYLRITDREDGYTF. As DNA, the CDR3 is TGTGCCAGTAGTATATATCTCCGAATCACCGACAGGGAGGATGGCTACACCTTC.

The chain has TRBV4-2 and TRBJ2-2, with 9 bases that match TRBD2. V lost 2 bases, J lost 10 bases, and 8 bases stayed unmatched. The CDR3 spans 15 residues. Germline CDR1 and CDR2: LGHNA and YNFKEQ. The CDR3 region is CASSQQASGDEELFF. For the CDR3, the DNA is TGTGCCAGCAGCCAACAAGCTAGCGGGGATGAGGAGCTGTTTTTT.

The genes are TRBV19 and TRBJ2-6; 7 positions match TRBD2. The trim removed 4 bases at V and 3 bases at J, leaving 0 bases unmatched. Per the germline V gene, CDR1 is LNHDA and CDR2 is SQIVND (reference sequence). This CDR3 comprises 14 residues. CDR3 sequence reads: CASSTGGGANVLTF. For the CDR3, the DNA is TGTGCCAGTAGTACGGGGGGTGGGGCCAACGTCCTGACTTTC.

This clone was counted a single time. The chain couples TRBV6-5 to TRBJ1-4; D unresolved. The germline CDR1 and CDR2 sequences are MNHEY and SVGAGI. The CDR3 contains 13 residues. The V and J ends lost 2 bases and 7 bases respectively, with 8 bases between them. CDR3 residues: CASSYGPAEKLFF. CDR3 coding DNA: TGTGCCAGCAGTTACGGCCCCGCTGAAAAACTGTTTTTT.

The chain carries TRBV3-1 (or the pseudogene TRBV3-2) and TRBJ1-1, with no clear D. Germline CDR1 LGHDT, CDR2 YNNKEL (reference sequence). Trimming removed 4 bases at V and 4 bases at J, with 13 bases between. The CDR3 is 14 residues long. The CDR3 reads CASSRLTRPTEAFF. Here the CDR3 DNA reads TGTGCCAGCAGCCGGTTGACTCGCCCCACTGAAGCTTTCTTT.